These 30 T cell receptor beta chains came from one sample sequenced in a study of post-analysis software for immune sequencing data. Study-wide results and limits: Patients used about 5 TRBV segments, including TRBV5-6, TRBV5-1 and TRBV20-1, more often than controls.

Their recognized antigens are unknown. TCR beta cDNA libraries included unique molecular identifiers. MiXCR, run by TCRdb on the PCR reads, gives a single entry per CDR3 protein. Found here are hundreds of thousands of distinct CDR3 sequences, less than 35% of them singletons; the top ten hold roughly 0.57%. The source material was blood. These receptors were taken from a girl aged 5-17 years with multiple sclerosis.

V is TRBV29-1 and J is TRBJ2-3, with 9 bases fitting TRBD1. The CDR3 consists of 14 residues. V dropped 6 bases and J dropped 1; count of bases not matched to a gene: 5. The germline CDR1 and CDR2 sequences are SQVTM and ANQGSEA. The CDR3 spells CSVERTGGTDTQYF. CDR3 bases: TGCAGCGTCGAGAGGACAGGGGGCACAGATACGCAGTATTTT.

A note on this clonotype: Given a much more abundant clone one base away, this may be a read error. The chain employs TRBV10-3 and TRBJ2-5; perhaps TRBD2 as D (6 bases). The V gene's germline CDR1 is ENHRY and CDR2 SYGVKD. The CDR3 totals 14 residues. The ends were cut back, 6 bases at V and 5 bases at J, with 16 bases in the middle. The CDR3 nucleotides are TGTGCCATCAGCGAGGGAGGTACCTGGGAGACCCAGTACTTC. This encodes CAISEGGTWETQYF.

This clonotype was detected a few times. V gene TRBV12-3 or TRBV12-4 combines with J gene TRBJ2-7; 12 bases agree with TRBD2. The V and J ends lost 5 bases and 2 bases, in that order; junction bases with no gene match: 4. This CDR3 has 15 amino acids. The CDR3 is CASSTSGGPTYEQYF. In DNA form, the CDR3 reads TGTGCCAGCAGTACTAGCGGGGGGCCCACCTACGAGCAGTACTTC.

The chain joins TRBV10-2 to TRBJ2-7; 7 bases align to TRBD1. The CDR3 covers 13 residues. Germline assignment: CDR1 WSHSY and CDR2 SAAADI. V trimming: 6 bases; J trimming: 3 bases; junction bases outside the gene matches: 5. CDR3 region: CASRGDRYYEQYF. The CDR3 coding sequence is TGCGCCAGCAGAGGGGACAGATACTACGAGCAGTACTTC.

This clonotype has at least ten counts. The chain carries TRBV24-1 and TRBJ2-7; 9 bases align to TRBD1. The germline V gene has CDR1 KGHDR and CDR2 SFDVKD. The CDR3 loop spans 13 amino acids. The V and J ends lost 7 bases and 5 bases, in that order; junction bases with no gene match: 5. The CDR3 nucleotides read TGTGCCACCAGCGGGACAGGGAAGGACGAGCAGTACTTC. Protein sequence: CATSGTGKDEQYF.

This clonotype was counted between two and nine times. The V gene is TRBV9, the J gene TRBJ2-3, with D possibly being TRBD2 (5 bases). The germline gives CDR1 SGDLS, CDR2 YYNGEE. V lost 3 bases to trimming and J lost 0 bases, with 17 bases between them. CDR3 length equals 17 residues. DNA for the CDR3: TGTGCCAGCAGCGCAGATGAGCTAGCCTCTAGCACAGATACGCAGTATTTT. Its protein product is CASSADELASSTDTQYF.

As concerns this clonotype: One base away lies a much larger clone, so this may be a sequencing read error. This sequence joins TRBV29-1 and TRBJ2-4, with D perhaps matching TRBD2 (5 bases). V shed 4 bases and J shed 6 bases, with 13 bases lying between them. The CDR3 contains 13 residues. In germline, CDR1 is SQVTM, CDR2 ANQGSEA. CDR3: CSVGENTINIQYF. CDR3 nucleotide sequence: TGCAGCGTTGGGGAGAATACCATAAACATTCAGTACTTC.

V and J are TRBV15 and TRBJ1-6, with 8 bases matching TRBD1. V shed 4 bases and J 0 bases; nucleotides not matched to a gene: 8. The CDR3 has 18 amino acids. Germline-derived CDR1 and CDR2 are LNHNV and YYDKDF (reference sequence). The DNA for the CDR3 is TGTGCCACCAGCAAAACGAGGACAGGGAGCTCCTATAATTCACCCCTCCACTTT. This encodes CATSKTRTGSSYNSPLHF.

In this sample, this clonotype turned up a few times. The rearrangement links TRBV10-3 to TRBJ2-3, with a tentative D call TRBD2 (6 bases). V was cut by 1 base and J by 2 bases, with 10 bases left in between. CDR1 and CDR2 from the germline V gene are ENHRY and SYGVKD. The CDR3 sequence is 15 residues long. This CDR3 is CAISEFSGTTDTQYF. Written as DNA, the CDR3 is TGTGCCATCAGTGAGTTTAGCGGTACCACAGATACGCAGTATTTT.

This clonotype was detected only a few times. The chain combines TRBV5-1 with TRBJ2-5; no clear D. The germline V gene encodes CDR1 SGHRS and CDR2 YFSETQ. This CDR3 contains 16 residues. V shed 3 bases and J shed 0 bases, with 15 bases lying between them. The CDR3 sequence is CASSSGDAGYQETQYF. CDR3 bases: TGCGCCAGCAGCTCAGGTGACGCAGGTTACCAAGAGACCCAGTACTTC.

The chain joins TRBV5-1 to TRBJ2-2; TRBD2 matches 7 bases. Trimming cost V 0 bases and J 2 bases; bases outside gene matches: 4. Germline assignment: CDR1 SGHRS and CDR2 YFSETQ. The CDR3 is made up of 16 amino acids. The CDR3 DNA reads as TGCGCCAGCAGCTTGGTGCTAGCGGAAAACACCGGGGAGCTGTTTTTT. As protein: CASSLVLAENTGELFF. Full variable domain (rest looked up from reference TRBV5-1 and TRBJ2-2): KAGVTQTPRYLIKTRGQQVTLSCSPISGHRSVSWYQQTPGQGLQFLFEYFSETQRNKGNFPGRFSGRQFSNSRSEMNVSTLELGDSALYLCASSLVLAENTGELFFGEGSRLTVL.

Here the CDR3 reads CAIKQGLNQPQHF. The CDR3 DNA reads TGTGCCATCAAACAGGGACTCAATCAGCCCCAGCATTTT. The genes are TRBV10-3 and TRBJ1-5; D is perhaps TRBD1 (6 bases). The V gene's germline CDR1 is ENHRY and CDR2 SYGVKD. Trimming removed 7 bases from V and 3 bases from J, with 10 bases in between. This CDR3 comprises 13 residues.

This clonotype was counted a few times. This chain joins TRBV5-1 and TRBJ2-5, with 7 bases fitting TRBD2. Germline V gene data show CDR1 as SGHRS and CDR2 as YFSETQ. The CDR3 is 14 residues long. V lost 1 base and J lost 5; bases outside the gene matches: 5. The CDR3 here is CASSLSTSRETQYF. CDR3 coding DNA: TGCGCCAGCAGCTTGTCGACTAGCCGGGAGACCCAGTACTTC.

This clonotype appeared a few times. The rearrangement joins TRBV20-1 to TRBJ1-6; 8 positions match TRBD1. Per the germline V gene, CDR1 is DFQATT and CDR2 is SNEGSKA (reference sequence). The CDR3 length is 15 residues. J gave up 9 bases and V 1 base, and 8 bases lay outside the gene matches. The CDR3 loop reads CSARGGRGLSSPLHF. The DNA for the CDR3 is TGCAGTGCTAGAGGGGGCAGGGGGCTTAGTTCACCCCTCCACTTT.

The chain links TRBV6-1 to TRBJ2-7; either TRBD1 or TRBD2 may supply D (5 bases each). The J call may be wrong; the DNA end is better matched by TRBJ2-5. Germline V lookup: CDR1 MNHNS, CDR2 SASEGT. CDR3 size: 11 residues. The CDR3 spells CASRRGETQYF. Written as DNA, the CDR3 is TGTGCCAGCAGGAGGGGAGAGACCCAGTACTTC.

This clonotype was recorded a few times. This rearrangement joins TRBV20-1 to TRBJ2-1; TRBD1 aligns across 8 bases. The CDR3 contains 15 residues. Trimming at V came to 6 bases and at J to 6 bases, leaving 13 bases not matched to a gene. Per the germline V gene, CDR1 is DFQATT and CDR2 is SNEGSKA (reference sequence). DNA for the CDR3: TGCAGTGCAGCCGGGACAGGCTTCGGCCGCAATGAGCAGTTCTTC. Translated, it gives CSAAGTGFGRNEQFF.

This clonotype appeared a few times. This sequence joins TRBV12-3 or TRBV12-4 and TRBJ2-5; D not certain. This CDR3 has 13 amino acids. V was clipped by 2 bases and J by 3 bases, with 7 bases between them. CDR3 DNA: TGTGCCAGCAGTTTATCAGTTGAAGAGACCCAGTACTTC. It is translated as CASSLSVEETQYF.

A note on this clonotype: The junction differs from germline at one of its ends, possibly a read error. This chain uses TRBV5-1 with TRBJ2-3; 13 bases agree with TRBD2. From germline, CDR1 is SGHRS and CDR2 YFSETQ. This CDR3 region has 17 residues. Here the CDR3 reads CANSSGLAGPSTDTQYF. The CDR3 DNA reads as TGCGCCAACAGCTCGGGACTAGCGGGACCTAGCACAGATACGCAGTATTTT. The full variable domain, rest sourced from reference TRBV5-1 and TRBJ2-3, is KAGVTQTPRYLIKTRGQQVTLSCSPISGHRSVSWYQQTPGQGLQFLFEYFSETQRNKGNFPGRFSGRQFSNSRSEMNVSTLELGDSALYLCANSSGLAGPSTDTQYFGPGTRLTVL.

This clonotype was observed a handful of times. The V gene is TRBV2, the J gene TRBJ1-6, with D perhaps matching TRBD1 (5 bases). Trimming removed 6 bases at V and 9 bases at J, with 15 bases between. Germline CDR1 and CDR2: SNHLY and FYNNEI. The CDR3 has 14 residues. CDR3 in amino acids: CASSRPDGGSPLHF. The DNA for the CDR3 is TGTGCCAGCAGCAGACCTGACGGGGGTTCACCCCTCCACTTT.

The rearrangement uses TRBV28 and TRBJ2-4; TRBD1 matches 8 bases. TRBJ2-7 matches the DNA end more closely, so the J call is doubtful. The germline CDR1 and CDR2 sequences are MDHEN and SYDVKM. CDR3 length: 14 amino acids. The CDR3 DNA follows: TGTGCCAGCAGCCAACAGGGGGGCCCCCTCGAGCAGTACTTC. Encoded protein: CASSQQGGPLEQYF.

The J gene is TRBJ1-1, the V gene TRBV12-3 or TRBV12-4; 7 bases fit TRBD1. The V segment lost 5 bases and the J segment 8 bases; nucleotides outside the gene matches: 8. The CDR3 covers 13 residues. CDR3 loop: CASSLKGAGEAFF. CDR3 sequence (DNA): TGTGCCAGCAGTCTGAAGGGGGCGGGGGAAGCTTTCTTT.

In this sample, this clonotype turned up a few times. This chain connects TRBV20-1 to TRBJ2-7, with D unclear. CDR3 length: 13 residues. Germline lookup yields CDR1 DFQATT and CDR2 SNEGSKA (reference sequence). Trimming left V 5 bases short and J 0 bases short, with 11 bases between. CDR3 nucleotide sequence: TGCAGTGCTCGGTCGCCGGACTCCTACGAGCAGTACTTC. It is translated as CSARSPDSYEQYF.

There are a few counts of this clonotype. The rearrangement joins TRBV9 to TRBJ2-1; 8 bases match TRBD1. Per the germline V gene, CDR1 is SGDLS and CDR2 is YYNGEE. Trimming cost V 3 bases and J 11 bases; bases outside gene matches: 10. The CDR3 sequence is 14 residues long. Here the CDR3 reads CASSARQGLPKQFF. CDR3 nucleotide sequence: TGTGCCAGCAGCGCGCGACAGGGGCTTCCCAAGCAGTTCTTC.

V usage is TRBV29-1 and J usage is TRBJ2-5; 11 nucleotides line up with TRBD1. The length of the CDR3 is 16 residues. Trimming took 1 base from V and 1 from J; bases not matched to a gene: 5. CDR1 and CDR2 from the germline V gene are SQVTM and ANQGSEA. The CDR3 region has the DNA TGCAGCGTTGAAGTCCTCGGGACAGGGGGCCAAGAGACCCAGTACTTC. Residues: CSVEVLGTGGQETQYF. Variable domain in full (rest from reference TRBV29-1 and TRBJ2-5): SAVISQKPSRDICQRGTSLTIQCQVDSQVTMMFWYRQQPGQSLTLIATANQGSEATYESGFVIDKFPISRPNLTFSTLTVSNMSPEDSSIYLCSVEVLGTGGQETQYFGPGTRLLVL.

The chain couples TRBV20-1 to TRBJ2-5; TRBD2 agrees at 8 bases. There are 11 residues in the CDR3. CDR1 DFQATT and CDR2 SNEGSKA come from the germline V gene (reference sequence). CDR3 in amino acids: CRAPGGETQYF. DNA of the CDR3: TGCAGGGCGCCGGGGGGGGAGACCCAGTACTTC.

The chain recombines TRBV20-1 with TRBJ2-7, with TRBD1 matching 7 bases. The CDR3 has 16 residues. The V segment lost 0 bases and the J segment 3 bases; nucleotides outside the gene matches: 11. The germline V gene encodes CDR1 DFQATT and CDR2 SNEGSKA (reference sequence). This CDR3 reads CSARDIIDRAGYEQYF. The CDR3, as DNA: TGCAGTGCTAGAGACATCATAGACAGGGCAGGCTACGAGCAGTACTTC.

V is TRBV29-1 and J is TRBJ2-2; D gene unclear. This CDR3 comprises 12 residues. Germline CDR1 is SQVTM and CDR2 is ANQGSEA. With 2 bases removed from V and 7 bases from J, the gap between germline ends came to 8 bases. The chain's CDR3 is CSVEFTIGELFF. The CDR3 nucleotides read TGCAGCGTTGAATTTACCATCGGGGAGCTGTTTTTT.

This clonotype has just a few counts. This chain's CDR3 is CATSRDLGTQNNEQFF. The CDR3 coding sequence is TGTGCCACCAGCAGAGATCTGGGGACTCAGAACAATGAGCAGTTCTTC. This chain joins TRBV15 and TRBJ2-1, with a tentative D call TRBD2 (6 bases). Trimming removed 0 bases at V and 5 bases at J, with 14 bases between. The CDR3 is 16 residues long. Germline values: CDR1 LNHNV, CDR2 YYDKDF (reference sequence).

The chain joins TRBV20-1 to TRBJ1-5, with 8 bases matching TRBD1. This CDR3 spans 14 amino acids. Germline V gives CDR1 DFQATT, CDR2 SNEGSKA (reference sequence). The V and J ends lost 5 bases and 3 bases, in that order; junction bases with no gene match: 6. The DNA of the CDR3 is TGCAGTGCTGCGGGGACAGGTTCCAATCAGCCCCAGCATTTT. Residues: CSAAGTGSNQPQHF.

This clonotype turned up a few times. This chain links TRBV20-1 with TRBJ2-5, with TRBD2 matching 11 bases. The J call is doubtful: the DNA matches TRBJ2-7 better. Looked up from germline, CDR1 is DFQATT and CDR2 is SNEGSKA (reference sequence). The CDR3 extends over 15 amino acids. The CDR3 loop is CSARDGLAGGYEQYF. CDR3 in DNA: TGCAGTGCTAGAGATGGGCTAGCGGGAGGCTACGAGCAGTACTTC.